Listed below are T cell receptor beta chains from one sample, sequenced in a study of OX40 agonist ivuxolimab in advanced cancers. Data came from immunoSEQ multiplex PCR; TCRdb stores just in-frame clones and leaves some out. Seen here are roughly 74,000 clones, around 92% observed once, and the top ten hold 7% to 9.5%. Sample: CD4+ or CD8+ T cells sorted from blood, taken in a trial of the OX40 agonist ivuxolimab. The source of these receptors is an adult with an advanced solid tumor such as melanoma, head and neck, liver or kidney cancer. The CDR3 runs from the conserved cysteine through the conserved F or W. Each record gives: J gene, D gene, clone size, V gene, CDR3 protein, CDR3 DNA. A D gene is named only where the DNA matches it firmly. Only part of the rows carry a size: once, few, many, or a class if the clone is expanded.

TRBJ1-2 | - | - | TRBV5-1 | CASSLAQGRYDGYTF | TGCGCCAGCAGCTTGGCCCAGGGACGCTACGATGGCTACACCTTC
TRBJ2-7 | TRBD1 | - | TRBV7-2 | CASSLLSTGEPHEQYF | TGTGCCAGCAGCCTACTATCGACAGGGGAGCCTCACGAGCAGTACTTC
TRBJ1-1 | TRBD1 | - | TRBV27 | CASSRQGGPEAFF | TGTGCCAGCAGTCGACAGGGAGGGCCTGAAGCTTTCTTT
TRBJ1-2 | TRBD1 | - | TRBV11-2 | CASSFGQGNYGYTF | TGTGCCAGCAGCTTCGGACAGGGAAACTATGGCTACACCTTC
TRBJ1-2 | - | - | TRBV27 | CASSLAGFYGYTF | TGTGCCAGCAGTTTAGCCGGTTTCTATGGCTACACCTTC
TRBJ2-1 | TRBD1 | once | TRBV6-5 | CASSYLDRPLNEQFF | TGTGCCAGCAGTTACCTGGACAGGCCTCTCAATGAGCAGTTCTTC
TRBJ1-6 | - | many | TRBV7-6 | CASSVNRAGFSPLHF | TGTGCCAGCAGCGTAAACAGGGCAGGATTTTCGCCCCTCCACTTT
TRBJ2-4 | - | - | TRBV11-2 | CASSLIAKNIQYF | TGTGCCAGCAGCTTAATAGCCAAAAACATTCAGTACTTC
TRBJ2-7 | TRBD1 | - | TRBV6-5 | CASSIGTGGTYEQYF | TGTGCCAGCAGCATAGGGACAGGGGGCACCTACGAGCAGTACTTC
TRBJ2-7 | - | - | TRBV10-2 | CASSEPAPEQYF | TGCGCCAGCAGTGAGCCGGCTCCCGAGCAGTACTTC
TRBJ2-3 | - | once | TRBV27 | CASSLGGTSSTDTQYF | TGTGCCAGCAGTTTAGGAGGGACCTCTAGCACAGATACGCAGTATTTT
TRBJ2-3 | - | - | TRBV19 | CASSPGGSHTQYF | TGTGCCAGTTCTCCCGGGGGTTCACATACGCAGTATTTT
TRBJ2-7 | - | once | TRBV5-4 | CASSGESYEQYF | TGTGCCAGCAGTGGGGAGTCCTACGAGCAGTACTTC
TRBJ2-7 | TRBD1 | once | TRBV6-6 | CASSYSDRGYEQYF | TGTGCCAGCAGTTACTCGGACAGGGGCTACGAGCAGTACTTC
TRBJ2-1 | - | - | TRBV2 | CASSEVGGIDNEQFF | TGTGCCAGCAGTGAAGTAGGAGGGATAGACAATGAGCAGTTCTTC
TRBJ2-7 | - | - | TRBV11-2 | CASSPRDGYEQYF | TGTGCCAGCAGCCCCCGGGACGGCTACGAGCAGTACTTC
TRBJ1-2 | TRBD1 | - | TRBV10-1 | CASSEGQGVLEGYTF | TGCGCCAGCAGTGAAGGACAGGGAGTTCTGGAAGGCTACACCTTC
TRBJ1-3 | - | - | TRBV6-1 | CASSEMTDGNTIYF | TGTGCCAGCAGTGAAATGACAGATGGAAACACCATATATTTT
TRBJ1-2 | - | - | TRBV27 | CASSPETGLAYGYTF | TGTGCCAGCAGTCCCGAGACAGGCCTTGCGTATGGCTACACCTTC
TRBJ2-1 | - | - | TRBV11-2 | CASSLEYSGNEQFF | TGTGCCAGCAGCTTGGAGTACTCGGGCAATGAGCAGTTCTTC
TRBJ1-2 | - | - | TRBV20-1 | CSAVGYTF | TGCAGTGCGGTTGGCTACACCTTC
TRBJ2-5 | TRBD2 | medium-sized | TRBV12-5 | CASGSTTSGGTQETQYF | TGTGCTAGTGGTTCCACGACTAGCGGGGGGACTCAAGAGACCCAGTACTTC
TRBJ2-7 | - | - | TRBV27 | CASSLSGGDEQYF | TGTGCCAGCAGTTTATCCGGCGGCGACGAGCAGTACTTC
TRBJ1-3 | - | - | TRBV6-5 | CASSYGGSGNTIYF | TGTGCCAGCAGTTACGGGGGTTCTGGAAACACCATATATTTT
TRBJ2-1 | TRBD2 | - | TRBV5-4 | CASSPVWREDNEQFF | TGTGCCAGCAGCCCGGTGTGGCGGGAGGACAATGAGCAGTTCTTC
TRBJ2-5 | - | - | TRBV2 | CASSWLTGDYHQETQYF | TGTGCCAGCAGTTGGTTGACAGGGGACTATCATCAAGAGACCCAGTACTTC
TRBJ1-2 | - | - | TRBV7-9 | CASSLEGINYGYTF | TGTGCCAGCAGCTTAGAAGGGATCAACTATGGCTACACCTTC
TRBJ2-7 | - | - | TRBV10-1 | CASSDRDEQYF | TGCGCCAGCAGTGACCGGGACGAGCAGTACTTC
TRBJ1-2 | TRBD1 | - | TRBV9 | CASSMLTGGGYGYTF | TGTGCCAGCAGCATGCTGACAGGGGGAGGGTATGGCTACACCTTC
TRBJ2-1 | TRBD2 | - | TRBV11-2 | CASSSRTSGGDNEQFF | TGTGCCAGCAGCTCCCGGACTAGCGGGGGAGACAATGAGCAGTTCTTC
TRBJ1-4 | - | - | TRBV10-2 | CASIEIPGVGEKLFF | TGCGCCAGCATAGAGATACCAGGAGTAGGTGAAAAACTGTTTTTT
TRBJ2-7 | TRBD1 | - | TRBV29-1 | CSVEDDRVYEQYF | TGCAGCGTTGAAGACGACAGGGTATACGAGCAGTACTTC